One and the same sample provided the 22 T cell receptor beta chains below, sequenced in a study of vaccination and CD4 T cells after COVID-19. Described treatment: roughly 11-day PBMC culture with coronavirus spike peptide pools or control peptides (ViraFEST assay). Sequenced with the Oncomine TCR Beta short-read assay was DNA taken from cultured CD4+ T cells. TCRdb fed the PCR reads into MiXCR, producing one record per CDR3 protein. This sample yields 9,500 to 15,000 distinct CDR3 sequences, of which more than 45% are seen a single time; approximately 24% belongs to the top ten. Antigens of these TCRs are unknown. The sequenced material came from CD4+ T cells from blood, cultured in vitro. Receptors were obtained from a human donor who had recovered from COVID-19.

This clonotype was recorded once. The chain is built from TRBV5-4 and TRBJ2-7; TRBD1 matches 8 bases. With 1 base clipped from V and 3 bases from J, the junction kept 9 bases outside the gene matches. Germline CDR1 reads SGHNT; CDR2 reads YYREEE (reference sequence). The CDR3 is made up of 16 amino acids. The CDR3 spells CASSLWPGGVFYEQYF. The DNA for the CDR3 is TGTGCCAGCAGCTTGTGGCCAGGGGGCGTTTTCTACGAGCAGTACTTC.

This sequence joins TRBV4-1 and TRBJ2-2; 10 bases fit TRBD2. CDR1 is MGHRA, CDR2 YSYEKL, per germline. Germline trimming cut 3 bases from V and 3 bases from J; bases unmatched to any gene: 13. The CDR3 runs to 19 residues. CDR3 in amino acids: CASSQSLAGAGVDTGELFF. The CDR3 bases are TGCGCCAGCAGCCAGAGCCTAGCGGGAGCGGGGGTTGACACCGGGGAGCTGTTTTTT.

V usage is TRBV12-3 or TRBV12-4 and J usage is TRBJ2-5; the D call may be TRBD1 or TRBD2 (5 bases each). V was trimmed by 7 bases and J by 5 bases, leaving 17 bases between them. There are 14 residues in the CDR3. CDR3 sequence (DNA): TGTGCCAGCAATTACGTTGGGGGTGGGGAGACCCAGTACTTC. Its translation: CASNYVGGGETQYF.

The genes are TRBV7-2 and TRBJ1-3; D not resolved. CDR1 SGHTA and CDR2 FQGNSA come from the germline V gene. The V gene lost 4 bases and the J gene lost 2 bases, with 9 bases spanning the gap. The CDR3 contains 14 residues. The CDR3 spells CASSSHGPGNTIYF. DNA of the CDR3: TGTGCCAGCAGCTCCCATGGACCTGGAAACACCATATATTTT.

This sequence joins TRBV20-1 and TRBJ2-5; no clear D. This CDR3 region has 11 residues. Germline CDR1 DFQATT, CDR2 SNEGSKA (reference sequence). The V end was cut by 7 bases, the J end by 5 bases, with 11 bases between. CDR3 DNA: TGCAGTGTAGACCCGGAGGAGACCCAGTACTTC. Translating it yields CSVDPEETQYF.

V gene TRBV20-1 combines with J gene TRBJ2-3; D gene unclear. V was trimmed by 4 bases and J by 3 bases, leaving 8 bases between them. The CDR3 has 12 amino acids. Per germline, CDR1 DFQATT and CDR2 SNEGSKA (reference sequence). The DNA of the CDR3 is TGCAGTGCTAATGGCATTACAGATACGCAGTATTTT. Translating gives CSANGITDTQYF.

This clonotype was counted a few times. This chain connects TRBV6-5 to TRBJ1-1; no definite D call. The CDR3 consists of 16 residues. Germline lookup yields CDR1 MNHEY and CDR2 SVGAGI. V lost 2 bases to trimming and J lost 4 bases, with 17 bases between them. Here the CDR3 reads CASSYIGGRAGTEAFF. Written as DNA, the CDR3 is TGTGCCAGCAGTTACATCGGCGGGAGAGCAGGCACTGAAGCTTTCTTT.

This chain uses TRBV7-2 with TRBJ2-1, with D possibly matching TRBD2 (6 bases). Germline loops: CDR1 SGHTA, CDR2 FQGNSA. The V and J ends lost 0 bases and 4 bases respectively, with 16 bases between them. The CDR3 extends over 17 amino acids. The CDR3 region has the DNA TGTGCCAGCAGCTTAGCGACCGGCGCGGGACGGTACAATGAGCAGTTCTTC. Amino acid sequence: CASSLATGAGRYNEQFF. Complete variable domain (other parts from reference TRBV7-2 and TRBJ2-1): GAGVSQSPSNKVTEKGKDVELRCDPISGHTALYWYRQSLGQGLEFLIYFQGNSAPDKSGLPSDRFSAERTGGSVSTLTIQRTQQEDSAVYLCASSLATGAGRYNEQFFGPGTRLTVL.

This chain joins TRBV7-6 and TRBJ2-3, with TRBD2 matching over 8 bases. This CDR3 is built from 19 residues. With V trimmed by 4 bases and J by 10 bases, 25 bases remained unmatched. Germline CDR1 reads SGHVS; CDR2 reads FNYEAQ. The CDR3 protein is CASSSVGPGGPSGIYAQYF. In DNA form, the CDR3 reads TGTGCCAGCAGCTCCGTGGGGCCGGGAGGGCCCAGCGGGATTTATGCGCAGTATTTT.

This clonotype has more than one count but fewer than ten. The rearrangement joins TRBV24-1 to TRBJ1-2; 7 bases line up with TRBD1. Germline lookup yields CDR1 KGHDR and CDR2 SFDVKD. Trimming cost V 4 bases and J 2 bases; bases outside gene matches: 6. The CDR3 covers 15 residues. CDR3 coding DNA: TGTGCCACCAGTGACTCCATGACAGGGAACTATGGCTACACCTTC. Translating gives CATSDSMTGNYGYTF.

This chain uses TRBV4-1 with TRBJ1-6; 7 bases line up with TRBD1. V lost 3 bases to trimming and J lost 7 bases; unmatched junction nucleotides: 9. The CDR3 runs 16 residues. CDR1 and CDR2 from the germline V gene are MGHRA and YSYEKL. The CDR3 sequence is CASSHAGQEGNSPLHF. The CDR3 coding sequence is TGCGCCAGCAGCCACGCCGGACAGGAAGGGAATTCACCCCTCCACTTT.

The genes are TRBV6-2 or TRBV6-3 and TRBJ1-1; D gene uncertain. Germline CDR1 and CDR2: MNHEY and SVGEGT. Trimming removed 4 bases from V and 1 base from J, with 10 bases in between. The CDR3 consists of 14 residues. CDR3 in DNA: TGTGCCAGCAGTTTGGTGGCAGGGAACACTGAAGCTTTCTTT. Translated, it gives CASSLVAGNTEAFF.

The chain employs TRBV6-2 or TRBV6-3 and TRBJ2-7, with 7 bases identical to TRBD2. CDR1 and CDR2 (germline): MNHEY, SVGEGT. The V gene end was trimmed by 8 bases and the J gene end by 1 base; junction bases not matched to a gene: 11. The CDR3 loop spans 15 amino acids. The CDR3 is CASCKGPSGSYEQYF. CDR3 coding DNA: TGTGCCAGCTGCAAAGGGCCTAGCGGTTCCTACGAGCAGTACTTC.

J is TRBJ2-5 and V is TRBV7-2; perhaps TRBD2 as D (6 bases). The V end was cut by 0 bases, the J end by 3 bases, with 11 bases between. Germline CDR1 and CDR2: SGHTA and FQGNSA. The CDR3 is made up of 15 amino acids. CDR3 protein: CASSLASRREETQYF. The CDR3 DNA is TGTGCCAGCAGCTTAGCGAGTAGGAGGGAAGAGACCCAGTACTTC. Drawing the rest from reference TRBV7-2 and TRBJ2-5, the complete variable domain is GAGVSQSPSNKVTEKGKDVELRCDPISGHTALYWYRQSLGQGLEFLIYFQGNSAPDKSGLPSDRFSAERTGGSVSTLTIQRTQQEDSAVYLCASSLASRREETQYFGPGTRLLVL.

The chain is built from TRBV20-1 and TRBJ2-7; TRBD1 matches at 8 bases. The germline gives CDR1 DFQATT, CDR2 SNEGSKA (reference sequence). This CDR3 comprises 12 residues. The V and J ends lost 6 bases and 7 bases, in that order; junction bases with no gene match: 8. The CDR3 region is CSASGQGGEQYF. The CDR3 DNA sequence: TGCAGTGCGAGTGGACAGGGTGGAGAGCAGTACTTC.

The genes are TRBV4-3 and TRBJ1-5; possible D gene TRBD1, 6 bases. Germline V gene sequence: CDR1 LGHNA, CDR2 YSLEER. V lost 0 bases and J lost 5, with 17 bases in between. The CDR3 sequence is 17 residues long. CDR3 nucleotides: TGCGCCAGCAGCCAAGATATCGGTGGGGGCGCCTATCAGCCCCAGCATTTT. It encodes CASSQDIGGGAYQPQHF.

CDR3 bases: TGTGCCACCCGGCTAGGGGGGTTCAACACTGAAGCTTTCTTT. Its translation is CATRLGGFNTEAFF. This rearrangement joins TRBV6-1 to TRBJ1-1; tentative D call: TRBD1 (6 bases). V was shortened by 10 bases and J by 2 bases, with 17 bases between the two germline ends. Germline CDR1 reads MNHNS; CDR2 reads SASEGT. The CDR3 is 14 residues long.

This clonotype came up once. The J gene is TRBJ1-1, the V gene TRBV4-1; 8 positions match TRBD1. The CDR3 loop spans 13 amino acids. V shed 2 bases and J 11 bases; nucleotides not matched to a gene: 7. Germline loops: CDR1 MGHRA, CDR2 YSYEKL. The CDR3 sequence is CASSQLGQGWAFF. CDR3 DNA sequence: TGCGCCAGCAGCCAACTAGGACAGGGCTGGGCTTTCTTT.

This clonotype was recorded once. V usage is TRBV2 and J usage is TRBJ2-5, with D unclear. Germline values: CDR1 SNHLY, CDR2 FYNNEI. This CDR3 is built from 13 residues. V shed 1 base and J shed 5 bases, with 8 bases lying between them. The CDR3 DNA reads as TGTGCCAGCAGTGAAGGCCTCAGGGAGACCCAGTACTTC. This gives the protein CASSEGLRETQYF.

This clonotype was recorded only once. V gene TRBV7-9 combines with J gene TRBJ2-1; D is unresolved. Germline lookup yields CDR1 SEHNR and CDR2 FQNEAQ (reference sequence). Trimming pared 2 bases from V and 12 bases from J, leaving 8 bases between. The CDR3 spans 11 residues. The DNA of the CDR3 is TGTGCCAGCAGCTTATATATGGGGCAGTTCTTC. Protein sequence: CASSLYMGQFF.

The chain combines TRBV27 with TRBJ2-2; D remains unclear. The V and J ends lost 2 bases and 3 bases respectively, with 13 bases between them. Germline loops: CDR1 MNHEY, CDR2 SMNVEV (reference sequence). The CDR3 has 16 amino acids. For the CDR3, the DNA is TGTGCCAGCAGTTTACGGGCGGTACCACACACCGGGGAGCTGTTTTTT. It yields the protein CASSLRAVPHTGELFF.

The J gene is TRBJ2-3, the V gene TRBV20-1; D ambiguous. Germline values: CDR1 DFQATT, CDR2 SNEGSKA (reference sequence). Trimming removed 3 bases from V and 6 bases from J, with 7 bases in between. This CDR3 region has 11 residues. CDR3 bases: TGCAGTGCTAGTTTAGAGGATACGCAGTATTTT. It translates to CSASLEDTQYF.